This entry lists 18 T cell receptor beta chains sequenced from one sample in a study of shared clonotypes between healthy human individuals. Method: immunoSEQ multiplex PCR; TCRdb's copy keeps in-frame clones and lacks some. The profile shows 1.5 million to 2.5 million clones, around 96% of them singletons. CD45RO negativity and positive selection for CCR7 defined naive CD8 cells, a population that excluded terminally differentiated effector memory CD45RA+ cells. Input material: naive CD8+ T cells sorted from blood. The receptors come from a man aged 18 to 30 in good health.

This clone has only one observation. The J gene is TRBJ1-4, the V gene TRBV9, with TRBD1 matching 7 bases. The germline CDR1 and CDR2 sequences are SGDLS and YYNGEE. The CDR3 covers 14 residues. V gave up 4 bases and J gave up 7 bases; unmatched junction bases: 7. CDR3: CASSPGGGVEKLFF. The CDR3 nucleotides are TGTGCCAGCAGCCCAGGGGGAGGTGTTGAAAAACTGTTTTTT.

The chain employs TRBV19 and TRBJ2-1; 15 bases line up with TRBD2. The length of the CDR3 is 16 residues. V lost 5 bases and J lost 5; bases outside the gene matches: 4. CDR1 and CDR2 (germline): LNHDA, SQIVND (reference sequence). The CDR3 coding sequence is TGTGCCAGTAGTGGACTAGCGGGAGGGCCCAACAATGAGCAGTTCTTC. Translation: CASSGLAGGPNNEQFF.

The chain is built from TRBV14 and TRBJ2-5; D is uncertain. CDR3 length equals 14 residues. V gave up 4 bases and J gave up 5 bases, with 14 bases separating them. CDR1 is SGHDN, CDR2 FVKESK, per germline. The CDR3 DNA reads as TGTGCCAGCAGCCTCATCCCGACCCGGGAGACCCAGTACTTC. Translated, it gives CASSLIPTRETQYF.

This sequence joins TRBV10-3 and TRBJ2-2, with D maybe TRBD1 (5 bases). CDR1 is ENHRY, CDR2 SYGVKD, per germline. There are 16 residues in the CDR3. V was trimmed by 4 bases and J by 6 bases, leaving 18 bases between them. The CDR3 DNA reads TGTGCCATCAGTGGTTTCGAAGGGGATGGTTCCGGGGAGCTGTTTTTT. Protein sequence: CAISGFEGDGSGELFF.

The chain uses TRBV5-1 and TRBJ2-3, with D possibly being TRBD2 (6 bases). In germline, CDR1 is SGHRS, CDR2 YFSETQ. The CDR3 covers 14 residues. V lost 4 bases and J 3 bases, leaving 12 bases between the germline ends. CDR3 nucleotides: TGCGCCAGCAGCCGCGAGGGGAGGACAGATACGCAGTATTTT. Translating gives CASSREGRTDTQYF.

The chain recombines TRBV4-2 with TRBJ2-1, with a possible D match to TRBD1 (5 bases). Germline values: CDR1 LGHNA, CDR2 YNFKEQ. This CDR3 is built from 14 residues. Trimming took off 0 bases at V and 5 bases at J, with 8 bases between the two ends. The CDR3 coding sequence is TGTGCCAGCAGCCAAGAGGGGCCGGACAATGAGCAGTTCTTC. Translation gives CASSQEGPDNEQFF.

V and J are TRBV27 and TRBJ2-5, with D perhaps matching TRBD2 (7 bases). This CDR3 comprises 15 residues. V lost 4 bases to trimming and J lost 5 bases, with 17 bases between them. The germline V gene has CDR1 MNHEY and CDR2 SMNVEV (reference sequence). This CDR3 reads CASSWRGPRRETQYF. CDR3 nucleotides: TGTGCCAGCAGTTGGCGGGGGCCCCGGCGGGAGACCCAGTACTTC.

This chain links TRBV27 with TRBJ2-7; D is perhaps TRBD1 (6 bases). The CDR3 is 15 amino acids. Germline V gene data show CDR1 as MNHEY and CDR2 as SMNVEV (reference sequence). Trimming removed 5 bases from V and 6 bases from J, with 20 bases in between. The CDR3 sequence: CASSTYRAPGVEQYF. As DNA, the CDR3 is TGTGCCAGCAGTACCTACAGGGCCCCCGGGGTCGAGCAGTACTTC.

The chain is built from TRBV7-9 and TRBJ1-1; a weak D match, TRBD1 (6 bases). V shed 6 bases and J shed 1 base, with 9 bases lying between them. CDR1 is SEHNR and CDR2 is FQNEAQ in the germline V gene (reference sequence). CDR3 length: 13 amino acids. The DNA for the CDR3 is TGTGCCAGCAGGGAGGGGGGGAACACTGAAGCTTTCTTT. It is translated as CASREGGNTEAFF.

The V gene is TRBV6-6, the J gene TRBJ2-2; 7 positions agree with TRBD1. V dropped 8 bases and J dropped 1; count of bases not matched to a gene: 1. Germline V lookup: CDR1 MNHNY, CDR2 SVGAGI (reference sequence). The CDR3 sequence is 13 residues long. CDR3 in amino acids: CASDRENTGELFF. The CDR3 DNA reads as TGTGCCAGCGACAGGGAGAACACCGGGGAGCTGTTTTTT.

V gene TRBV7-9 combines with J gene TRBJ2-6; D unclear. The CDR3 loop spans 16 amino acids. Between the trimmed V and J ends, which lost 4 bases and 0 bases, there was a span of 10 bases. Germline V lookup: CDR1 SEHNR, CDR2 FQNEAQ (reference sequence). As DNA, the CDR3 is TGTGCCAGCAGCTATACCAAGGGCTCTGGGGCCAACGTCCTGACTTTC. This sequence encodes CASSYTKGSGANVLTF.

The DNA for the CDR3 is TGTGCCAGCAGCCTGACTAGCGGGGATGAGCAGTTCTTC. Translation: CASSLTSGDEQFF. V gene TRBV11-2 combines with J gene TRBJ2-1; 11 bases are a match to TRBD2. CDR1 is SGHAT, CDR2 FQNNGV, per germline. V lost 5 bases, J lost 8 bases, and 2 bases stayed unmatched. The CDR3 covers 13 residues. Supplemented by reference TRBV11-2 and TRBJ2-1, the full variable domain reads EAGVAQSPRYKIIEKRQSVAFWCNPISGHATLYWYQQILGQGPKLLIQFQNNGVVDDSQLPKDRFSAERLKGVDSTLKIQPAKLEDSAVYLCASSLTSGDEQFFGPGTRLTVL.

As for this clone: This specimen includes other DNA sequences encoding the same CDR3. V gene TRBV9 combines with J gene TRBJ1-2; no firm D call. The CDR3 consists of 14 residues. The V end lost 0 bases, the J end lost 3 bases, and 9 bases lay between the germline ends. Germline CDR1 is SGDLS and CDR2 is YYNGEE. The CDR3 here is CASSVGVSDYGYTF. CDR3 in DNA: TGTGCCAGCAGCGTAGGTGTTTCGGACTATGGCTACACCTTC.

This CDR3 is CASSTRDREYGYTF. CDR3 DNA: TGTGCCAGCAGCACTAGGGACAGAGAATATGGCTACACCTTC. This rearrangement joins TRBV9 to TRBJ1-2; 7 positions match TRBD1. V shed 4 bases and J 5 bases; nucleotides not matched to a gene: 8. The CDR3 runs 14 residues. Germline CDR1 and CDR2: SGDLS and YYNGEE.

This chain links TRBV9 with TRBJ1-2; 9 bases fit TRBD1. This CDR3 spans 15 amino acids. Germline CDR1 is SGDLS and CDR2 is YYNGEE. After removal of 1 base from V and 8 bases from J, the junction contained 9 bases not matched to a gene. The CDR3 sequence is CASSVYKQGAEGYTF. The CDR3 DNA is TGTGCCAGCAGCGTATATAAACAGGGGGCGGAAGGCTACACCTTC.

V is TRBV11-2 and J is TRBJ2-2; the D gene could be TRBD1 or TRBD2 (5 bases each). The CDR3 has 17 amino acids. Per germline, CDR1 SGHAT and CDR2 FQNNGV. Trimming cost V 4 bases and J 7 bases, with 22 bases left between them. CDR3 bases: TGTGCCAGCAGCTGGCAGGGAATCATAATCGCGGGCGGGGAGCTGTTTTTT. Translating it yields CASSWQGIIIAGGELFF.

Remarks on this clone: The sample contains more than one DNA sequence encoding this CDR3. The genes are TRBV7-9 and TRBJ2-5, with D possibly matching TRBD2 (6 bases). The CDR3 loop spans 15 amino acids. Germline loops: CDR1 SEHNR, CDR2 FQNEAQ (reference sequence). Trimming shortened V by 1 base and J by 3 bases, and 12 bases separated the two germline ends. CDR3 nucleotides: TGTGCCAGCAGCTTAGGCACCGGCGGGGAAGAGACCCAGTACTTC. Translating it yields CASSLGTGGEETQYF. The variable domain in full, with the rest retrieved from reference TRBV7-9 and TRBJ2-5, is DTGVSQNPRHKITKRGQNVTFRCDPISEHNRLYWYRQTLGQGPEFLTYFQNEAQLEKSRLLSDRFSAERPKGSFSTLEIQRTEQGDSAMYLCASSLGTGGEETQYFGPGTRLLVL.

The CDR3 loop is CASSLAGPGGALGNQPQHF. The CDR3 DNA reads TGTGCCAGCAGCTTAGCGGGGCCAGGGGGCGCGTTAGGTAATCAGCCCCAGCATTTT. This sequence joins TRBV7-9 and TRBJ1-5, with 8 bases that match TRBD1. The CDR3 consists of 19 residues. Losses at the gene ends were 0 bases for V and 4 bases for J; bases not matched to a gene: 14. Germline values: CDR1 SEHNR, CDR2 FQNEAQ (reference sequence).